This T cell receptor (beta chain) was retrieved from a study of blood T cell repertoires in COVID-19. Study background: PBMCs, B-cell-depleted T cells, or T cells were the source of the cDNA or gDNA that made up the material.

Using immunoSEQ multiplex PCR, the repertoire was profiled, and TCRdb retains in-frame clones only, with some absent. The table lists hundreds of thousands of clones, around nine tenths of them singletons. The CDR3 covers 13 residues. Germline V gene lookup returns CDR1 LGHDT and CDR2 YNNKEL (reference sequence). V shed 2 bases and J 10 bases; nucleotides not matched to a gene: 7. The chain employs TRBV3-1 (or the pseudogene TRBV3-2) and TRBJ1-1; TRBD1 matches 7 bases. This TCR was sampled from a man between 65 and 79 years old with acute or convalescent COVID-19. Sequenced material: peripheral blood. Written as DNA, the CDR3 is TGTGCCAGCAGCCAAACAGGGGATGGGGGAGCTTTCTTT. Protein: CASSQTGDGGAFF.